A single sample gave rise to the 11 T cell receptor beta chains below, sequenced in a study of T cells in Graves' hyperthyroidism and ophthalmopathy. TCR beta CDR3 regions were amplified from RNA. The primer set for the first-round RT-PCR of the TCR CDR3 was HTBI. TCRdb passed the multiplex PCR reads through MiXCR, listing each CDR3 protein once. The sample records about 360,000 distinct CDR3 sequences, roughly an eighth being singletons. The sample taken for sequencing was blood. The receptors here all came from a woman between 18 and 29 years old with Graves' hyperthyroidism.

The V gene is TRBV5-6, the J gene TRBJ2-1; no reliable D call. Trimming stripped 1 base from V and 1 base from J, with 12 bases between. The CDR3 length is 16 residues. Germline-derived CDR1 and CDR2 are SGHDT and YYEEEE. CDR3 nucleotide sequence: TGTGCCAGCAGCTTGTTAGGTGCTAATTCCTACAATGAGCAGTTCTTC. It codes for CASSLLGANSYNEQFF.

This clonotype was counted at least ten times. This sequence joins TRBV7-9 and TRBJ1-5; weak D call: TRBD1 (5 bases). This CDR3 comprises 14 residues. The ends were cut back, 3 bases at V and 9 bases at J, with 15 bases in the middle. Germline V gene lookup returns CDR1 SEHNR and CDR2 FQNEAQ (reference sequence). CDR3 residues: CASSFGGYGRPQHF. The CDR3 DNA reads as TGTGCCAGCAGCTTCGGGGGGTACGGTAGGCCCCAGCATTTT.

This clonotype was recorded at least ten times. This chain uses TRBV5-1 with TRBJ2-2; TRBD1 agrees at 10 bases. This CDR3 is built from 18 residues. V dropped 4 bases and J dropped 2; count of bases not matched to a gene: 11. Germline CDR1 reads SGHRS; CDR2 reads YFSETQ. The CDR3 DNA is TGCGCCAGCAGCCCCAGGGGACAGGGGAACCTTAACACCGGGGAGCTGTTTTTT. It codes for CASSPRGQGNLNTGELFF. The variable domain in full, with the rest retrieved from reference TRBV5-1 and TRBJ2-2, is KAGVTQTPRYLIKTRGQQVTLSCSPISGHRSVSWYQQTPGQGLQFLFEYFSETQRNKGNFPGRFSGRQFSNSRSEMNVSTLELGDSALYLCASSPRGQGNLNTGELFFGEGSRLTVL.

In its sample, this clonotype was seen many times. DNA for the CDR3: TGTGCCAGCAGCCCCGGAGCGGGAGGCTCCTACAATGAGCAGTTCTTC. It yields the protein CASSPGAGGSYNEQFF. J is TRBJ2-1 and V is TRBV7-3, with TRBD2 matching 9 bases. CDR1 and CDR2 (germline): SGHTA, FQGTGA. V lost 5 bases to trimming and J lost 0 bases; unmatched junction nucleotides: 5. The CDR3 is 16 amino acids.

The chain joins TRBV2 to TRBJ1-5; 12 nucleotides agree with TRBD1. CDR3 size: 16 residues. V was pared by 6 bases and J by 7 bases, with 10 bases of the junction left unmatched. Looked up from germline, CDR1 is SNHLY and CDR2 is FYNNEI. In DNA form, the CDR3 reads TGTGCCAGCAGCGCCGGGACAGGGGGCAGTCCGCAGCCCCAGCATTTT. It translates to CASSAGTGGSPQPQHF.

The chain combines TRBV5-1 with TRBJ2-1, with TRBD1 matching over 10 bases. Looked up from germline, CDR1 is SGHRS and CDR2 is YFSETQ. The CDR3 has 16 amino acids. V was pared by 4 bases and J by 3 bases, with 7 bases of the junction left unmatched. For the CDR3, the DNA is TGCGCCAGCAGCCTCGGCCGGACAGGGGGCTACAATGAGCAGTTCTTC. Protein sequence: CASSLGRTGGYNEQFF.

The sample holds many counts of this clonotype. The rearrangement uses TRBV6-2 or TRBV6-3 and TRBJ2-3; D might be TRBD1 or TRBD2, each matching 5 bases. The V and J ends lost 7 bases and 4 bases respectively, with 18 bases between them. Germline CDR1 and CDR2: MNHEY and SVGEGT. The CDR3 loop spans 15 amino acids. CDR3 nucleotide sequence: TGTGCCAGCACCCCCTTAACTGGGACCGCAGATACGCAGTATTTT. This codes for CASTPLTGTADTQYF.

This clonotype was recorded at least ten times. The chain couples TRBV12-3 or TRBV12-4 to TRBJ2-3; the match to TRBD1 covers 11 bases. The CDR3 runs 16 residues. Losses at the gene ends were 6 bases for V and 2 bases for J; bases not matched to a gene: 7. The CDR3 is CASRSGQGANTDTQYF. The DNA of the CDR3 is TGTGCCAGCAGATCTGGACAGGGGGCCAACACAGATACGCAGTATTTT.

The gene calls are TRBV13 and TRBJ2-7; TRBD1 matches 11 bases. Trimming cost V 6 bases and J 7 bases; bases outside gene matches: 5. The CDR3 has 13 amino acids. Per the germline V gene, CDR1 is PRHDT and CDR2 is FYEKMQ (reference sequence). In DNA, the CDR3 is TGTGCCAGCAGGGGACAGGGGGTAGAGGAGCAGTACTTC. Its protein is CASRGQGVEEQYF. The full variable domain, its missing parts supplied by reference TRBV13 and TRBJ2-7, is AAGVIQSPRHLIKEKRETATLKCYPIPRHDTVYWYQQGPGQDPQFLISFYEKMQSDKGSIPDRFSAQQFSDYHSELNMSSLELGDSALYFCASRGQGVEEQYFGPGTRLTVT.

This clonotype was recorded many times. This rearrangement joins TRBV28 to TRBJ2-3; 8 nucleotides align to TRBD2. Unmatched junction bases numbered 7, after V lost 6 bases and J lost 2 bases. This CDR3 is 15 amino acids long. CDR1 MDHEN and CDR2 SYDVKM come from the germline V gene. The CDR3 is CASSGSSGVTDTQYF. The CDR3 region has the DNA TGTGCCAGCAGCGGTAGTAGCGGGGTCACAGATACGCAGTATTTT.

This clonotype was found many times. The chain combines TRBV20-1 with TRBJ2-5; TRBD1 matches 8 bases. Germline assignment: CDR1 DFQATT and CDR2 SNEGSKA (reference sequence). J was trimmed by 5 bases and V by 0 bases; bases with no gene match: 5. This CDR3 comprises 14 residues. CDR3 bases: TGCAGTGCTAGAGATCCTCGGACAGGGGAGACCCAGTACTTC. Translating gives CSARDPRTGETQYF.